This T cell receptor beta chain was recorded in a study of T cell changes during pregnancy in multiple sclerosis. Clones were sequenced by immunoSEQ multiplex PCR, and TCRdb holds only the in-frame ones, with some missing. The sample holds about 120,000 clones, under 95% seen once. This receptor was identified in a female donor with multiple sclerosis, enrolled in a pregnancy study. Here the sequenced sample was peripheral blood, taken before pregnancy.

The CDR3 here is CASSPGQGSTDTQYF. The CDR3 DNA reads TGCGCCAGCAGCCCAGGACAGGGGAGCACAGATACGCAGTATTTT. This rearrangement joins TRBV4-1 to TRBJ2-3, with 9 bases aligning to TRBD1. V was clipped by 4 bases and J by 0 bases; unmatched bases: 2. Germline V gene data show CDR1 as MGHRA and CDR2 as YSYEKL. The CDR3 contains 15 residues.